This T cell receptor beta chain was captured in a study of T cells expressing NK-cell markers. One entry per CDR3 protein, without DNA, is what TCRdb gives after re-calling the 5' RACE reads. The sample totals roughly 390,000 distinct CDR3 sequences. Germline CDR1 is DFQATT and CDR2 is SNEGSKA (reference sequence). The CDR3 extends over 19 amino acids. The material sequenced was blood T cells: a sorted CD56 or NKG2C T cell subset, CD4+ or CD8+ T cells, or bulk PBMC T cells (not recorded which). The clonotype originates from a man aged 18-70 years in good health. The chain carries TRBV20-1 and TRBJ2-3; TCRdb designates TRBD1, a call that cannot be tested without DNA. The CDR3 sequence is CSASDRVAGGGGWQYTQYF.